Below, one T cell receptor beta chain is given with its context. The clone's antigen remains unknown. At one end, the junction sequence differs from germline, possibly due to a read error. Genomic DNA was isolated from the sorted cells so that the TCRbeta CDR3 region could be sequenced. The immunoSEQ Assay was used to sequence the TCRbeta CDR3 regions. TCRdb obtained this table from immuneACCESS and retained in-frame rearrangements with V and J assigned. These tables miss some clones; where compared with another copy, unresolved V genes account for less than half of the shortfall, and the remainder is unexplained. The sample table contains some 77,000 clones; only one count was recorded for about 92% of them. The ten largest clones add up to about 1.7% of the sample. This sample is drawn from a study of OX40 agonist ivuxolimab in advanced cancers. Study-level background: Ivuxolimab was a fully human IgG2 agonistic monoclonal antibody targeting the costimulatory receptor OX40 (CD134). Intravenous ivuxolimab was administered to patients every 2 weeks at six dose levels: 0.01, 0.1, 0.3, 1.5, 3 and 10 mg/kg. Of the roughly 53 patients in dose escalation, about 20 had hepatocellular carcinoma, some 15 had melanoma, 9 had renal cell carcinoma and 9 had head and neck cancer. In the dose-escalation cohort, more than 80% of patients were male, and the mean age was roughly 60 years with a range of about 20 to 79. Patients were allowed to have had prior anti-PD-1, anti-PD-L1 or anti-CTLA-4 therapy, and 40% of the dose-escalation patients had previously received checkpoint inhibitors. Three dose-escalation patients achieved partial responses, one with hepatocellular carcinoma and two with cutaneous melanoma. The purpose of peripheral TCRbeta sequencing was to test whether ivuxolimab changed TCR sequence diversity and led to clonal T-cell expansion. The paper describes the monotherapy dose-escalation part (N = 52 patients) of the phase I trial of ivuxolimab.

CDR1 and CDR2 are read off the germline V gene as MDHEN and SYDVKM. Counted from cysteine to phenylalanine, this CDR3 has 14 amino acids. Here the CDR3 DNA is all that survives: 42 bases in frame from base 1. The research as a whole found: At doses of 0.1 to 3.0 mg/kg, clonal expansion of both CD4+ and CD8+ T cells in blood was seen between baseline and week 6. The antigen specificity of the clonally expanded peripheral T cells was not determined. Partial responders in the 0.1-3.0 mg/kg groups had among the lowest normalized peripheral clonal expansion, especially among CD8+ T cells. Low levels of normalized T-cell clonal expansion were also seen in some patients who did not respond. After ivuxolimab, CD8+ T cells had more expanded clones than CD4+ T cells on average.

Patients with a history of autoimmune disease or receiving systemic immunosuppression were excluded from the trial. Peripheral blood for TCR sequencing was collected from all dose cohorts at baseline, on cycle 4 day 1, and on cycle 7 day 1. The samples were drawn from a first-in-human, open-label, multicenter phase I dose-escalation trial of ivuxolimab. The trial enrolled adults with locally advanced or metastatic head and neck squamous cell, hepatocellular, melanoma or renal cell carcinoma. Before TCR sequencing, CD4+ T cells and CD8+ T cells were sorted from peripheral blood as separate populations.

This clonotype originated in an adult with an advanced solid tumor such as melanoma, head and neck, liver or kidney cancer. The chain couples TRBV28 to TRBJ2-7; too little of a D gene remains to name it. This material consisted of CD4+ or CD8+ T cells sorted from blood, taken in a trial of the OX40 agonist ivuxolimab. The CDR3 protein sequence reads: CASIPGLPTYEQYF. DNA sequence: TGTGCCAGCATTCCCGGGCTCCCCACCTATGAGCAGTACTTC.